The 20 T cell receptor beta chains given below trace back to one sample, sequenced in a study of blood T cell repertoires in COVID-19. Clones were read by immunoSEQ multiplex PCR, and TCRdb kept only the in-frame ones, dropping some. The table lists some 67,000 clones, more than 75% of them singletons. The source material was peripheral blood. These receptors originate from a woman aged 55 to 70 with acute or convalescent COVID-19.

The chain recombines TRBV6-5 with TRBJ1-6; D is ambiguous. The CDR3 has 13 amino acids. CDR1 is MNHEY and CDR2 is SVGAGI in the germline V gene. V dropped 8 bases and J dropped 1 base, with 6 bases sitting between them. The CDR3 nucleotides are TGTGCCAGCGGGAGGTCCTATAATTCACCCCTCCACTTT. Amino acids: CASGRSYNSPLHF.

This rearrangement joins TRBV6-2 or TRBV6-3 to TRBJ1-5, with 7 bases lining up with TRBD1. Germline V gene lookup returns CDR1 MNHEY and CDR2 SVGEGT. V lost 2 bases, J lost 3 bases, and 7 bases stayed unmatched. The CDR3 spans 16 residues. CDR3 bases: TGTGCCAGCAGTTACCCCCCGACAGGGATCAATCAGCCCCAGCATTTT. Translating it yields CASSYPPTGINQPQHF.

V usage is TRBV6-1 and J usage is TRBJ2-7; 7 nucleotides match TRBD2. CDR1 is MNHNS and CDR2 is SASEGT in the germline V gene. With 3 bases clipped from V and 9 bases from J, the junction kept 5 bases outside the gene matches. The CDR3 extends over 12 amino acids. CDR3 sequence: CASSEGGRGQYV. DNA of the CDR3: TGTGCCAGCAGTGAGGGGGGGAGGGGGCAGTACGTC.

V and J are TRBV15 and TRBJ2-3; D perhaps matches TRBD2 (6 bases). In germline, CDR1 is LNHNV, CDR2 YYDKDF (reference sequence). Deletions cut 0 bases from V and 5 bases from J, with 21 bases between. CDR3 size: 18 residues. This CDR3 reads CATSREALSGLTEDTQYF. The CDR3 DNA follows: TGTGCCACCAGCAGAGAAGCCCTTAGCGGCCTAACGGAAGATACGCAGTATTTT.

The CDR3 DNA reads TGTGCCAGCGGAGTCGACAGGGGGCTAGGTGGCTACACCTTC. It yields the protein CASGVDRGLGGYTF. V and J are TRBV28 and TRBJ1-2, with TRBD1 matching 10 bases. The CDR3 totals 14 residues. Germline trimming cut 8 bases from V and 7 bases from J; bases unmatched to any gene: 10. Germline CDR1 and CDR2: MDHEN and SYDVKM.

The chain carries TRBV6-6 and TRBJ1-2; unclear D gene. Trimming took 7 bases from V and 0 from J, leaving 15 bases between them. The CDR3 length is 15 residues. Looked up from germline, CDR1 is MNHNY and CDR2 is SVGAGI (reference sequence). CDR3: CASTASGSANYGYTF. The CDR3 coding sequence is TGTGCCAGCACCGCGTCCGGGTCCGCTAACTATGGCTACACCTTC.

The rearrangement joins TRBV7-2 to TRBJ1-5; D remains ambiguous. Trimming shortened V by 1 base and J by 6 bases, and 7 bases separated the two germline ends. CDR3 size: 13 residues. Germline CDR1 reads SGHTA; CDR2 reads FQGNSA. The CDR3 bases are TGTGCCAGCAGCTTAGATTTGCGTCAGCCCCAGCATTTT. It encodes CASSLDLRQPQHF.

CDR3 region: CASSQDPGQGANEKLFF. The CDR3 nucleotides are TGCGCCAGCAGCCAAGACCCGGGGCAGGGGGCGAATGAAAAACTGTTTTTT. The chain links TRBV4-1 to TRBJ1-4, with 8 bases that match TRBD1. Per germline, CDR1 MGHRA and CDR2 YSYEKL. With V trimmed by 0 bases and J by 5 bases, 8 bases remained unmatched. CDR3 length equals 17 residues.

A note on this clone: Germline is not matched at one junction end, which may reflect a read error. The genes are TRBV2 and TRBJ2-1, with 12 bases lining up with TRBD2. This CDR3 is 17 amino acids long. Per the germline V gene, CDR1 is SNHLY and CDR2 is FYNNEI. The CDR3 here is CASSETLLAGGRNERFF. DNA for the CDR3: TGTGCCAGCAGTGAAACCCTGCTAGCGGGGGGGAGGAATGAGCGGTTCTTC.

The chain joins TRBV6-5 to TRBJ2-5; possible D gene TRBD2, 6 bases. The CDR3 runs 14 residues. The V end lost 3 bases, the J end lost 4 bases, and 12 bases lay between the germline ends. CDR1 is MNHEY and CDR2 is SVGAGI in the germline V gene. CDR3: CASSYDGGVETQYF. CDR3 DNA: TGTGCCAGCAGTTATGATGGAGGGGTAGAGACCCAGTACTTC.

This clone was detected only once. This chain uses TRBV7-2 with TRBJ2-2; 7 nucleotides agree with TRBD2. CDR1 is SGHTA and CDR2 is FQGNSA in the germline V gene. There are 17 residues in the CDR3. Trimming removed 5 bases from V and 7 bases from J; junction bases left unmatched: 16. The DNA of the CDR3 is TGTGCCAGCAGCCCCCCTCTAGCGGCGCCTAAGGGCGGGGAGCTGTTTTTT. It yields the protein CASSPPLAAPKGGELFF.

The rearrangement uses TRBV27 and TRBJ2-2; no reliable D call. Germline assignment: CDR1 MNHEY and CDR2 SMNVEV (reference sequence). The CDR3 covers 13 residues. Trimming removed 2 bases at V and 6 bases at J, with 7 bases between. Written as DNA, the CDR3 is TGTGCCAGCAGTTTAGACGAGGCCGGGGAGCTGTTTTTT. This encodes CASSLDEAGELFF.

The chain joins TRBV4-3 to TRBJ1-4; unclear D gene. The CDR3 is 14 amino acids. V was cut by 0 bases and J by 6 bases, with 8 bases left in between. Germline V gene sequence: CDR1 LGHNA, CDR2 YSLEER. The CDR3 nucleotides are TGCGCCAGCAGCCAAGATAACCGGGATGAAAAACTGTTTTTT. Translating it yields CASSQDNRDEKLFF.

The chain carries TRBV2 and TRBJ1-5; no reliable D call. V lost 6 bases and J 7 bases, leaving 13 bases between the germline ends. The CDR3 has 13 residues. From germline, CDR1 is SNHLY and CDR2 FYNNEI. The CDR3 region is CASRGREGQPQHF. CDR3 bases: TGTGCCAGCAGAGGACGGGAAGGGCAGCCCCAGCATTTT.

The rearrangement joins TRBV19 to TRBJ2-6; a possible D gene is TRBD2 (5 bases). Germline V gene data show CDR1 as LNHDA and CDR2 as SQIVND (reference sequence). The ends were cut back, 3 bases at V and 0 bases at J, with 9 bases in the middle. The CDR3 runs to 16 residues. This CDR3 is CASSIGRTSGANVLTF. CDR3 in DNA: TGTGCCAGTAGTATTGGGAGAACCTCTGGGGCCAACGTCCTGACTTTC.

The chain carries TRBV2 and TRBJ2-5, with 8 positions matching TRBD1. Germline CDR1 reads SNHLY; CDR2 reads FYNNEI. The V gene end was trimmed by 6 bases and the J gene end by 1 base; junction bases not matched to a gene: 4. The CDR3 length is 14 residues. The CDR3 protein is CASRPGTGQETQYF. The CDR3 coding sequence is TGTGCCAGCAGGCCTGGGACAGGCCAAGAGACCCAGTACTTC.

The chain combines TRBV15 with TRBJ1-4; 8 nucleotides align to TRBD1. This CDR3 has 14 amino acids. With V trimmed by 5 bases and J by 6 bases, 5 bases remained unmatched. Germline V gene sequence: CDR1 LNHNV, CDR2 YYDKDF (reference sequence). CDR3 residues: CATSPDRVYEKLFF. The CDR3 region has the DNA TGTGCCACCAGCCCGGACAGGGTGTATGAAAAACTGTTTTTT.

This clone was seen more than once but under ten times. The chain carries TRBV5-4 and TRBJ1-2; TRBD1 agrees at 8 bases. Germline V gives CDR1 SGHNT, CDR2 YYREEE (reference sequence). V was clipped by 2 bases and J by 6 bases; unmatched bases: 3. The length of the CDR3 is 13 residues. The CDR3 DNA is TGTGCCAGCAGCTTACAGGGGGGTGATGGCTACACCTTC. It specifies CASSLQGGDGYTF.

The rearrangement joins TRBV3-1 (or the pseudogene TRBV3-2) to TRBJ2-3; maybe TRBD2 (6 bases). Per germline, CDR1 LGHDT and CDR2 YNNKEL (reference sequence). The CDR3 totals 12 residues. The V and J ends lost 8 bases and 2 bases respectively, with 8 bases between them. Written as DNA, the CDR3 is TGTGCCAGCGGGGGGACCACAGATACGCAGTATTTT. Translation gives CASGGTTDTQYF.

The V gene is TRBV5-4, the J gene TRBJ2-3, with D unresolved. V lost 3 bases, J lost 4 bases, and 6 bases lay in between. The CDR3 contains 12 residues. In germline, CDR1 is SGHNT, CDR2 YYREEE (reference sequence). CDR3 loop: CASSWHADTQYF. The CDR3 DNA follows: TGTGCCAGCAGCTGGCACGCAGATACGCAGTATTTT.